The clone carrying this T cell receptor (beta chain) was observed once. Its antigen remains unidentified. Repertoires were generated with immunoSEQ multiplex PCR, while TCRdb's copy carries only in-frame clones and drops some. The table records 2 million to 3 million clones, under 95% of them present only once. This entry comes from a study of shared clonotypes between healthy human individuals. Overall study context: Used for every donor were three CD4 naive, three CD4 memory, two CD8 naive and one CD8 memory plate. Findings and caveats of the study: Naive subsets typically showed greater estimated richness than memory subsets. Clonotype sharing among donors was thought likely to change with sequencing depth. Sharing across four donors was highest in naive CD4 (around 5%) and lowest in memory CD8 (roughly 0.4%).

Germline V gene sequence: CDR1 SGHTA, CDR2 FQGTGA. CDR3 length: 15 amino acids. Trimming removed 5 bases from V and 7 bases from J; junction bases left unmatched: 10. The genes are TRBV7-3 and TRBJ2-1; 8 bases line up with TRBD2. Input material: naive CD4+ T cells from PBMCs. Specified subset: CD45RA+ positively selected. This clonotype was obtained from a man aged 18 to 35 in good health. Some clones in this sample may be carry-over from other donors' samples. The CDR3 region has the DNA TGTGCCAGCAGCGCCAGCGGGAGAAGCGGAAATGAGCAGTTCTTC. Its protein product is CASSASGRSGNEQFF. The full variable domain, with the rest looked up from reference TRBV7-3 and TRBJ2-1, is GAGVSQTPSNKVTEKGKYVELRCDPISGHTALYWYRQSLGQGPEFLIYFQGTGAADDSGLPNDRFFAVRPEGSVSTLKIQRTERGDSAVYLCASSASGRSGNEQFFGPGTRLTVL.